The clone carrying this T cell receptor beta chain was picked up many times. Antigen unknown. V shed 6 bases, J shed 7 bases, and the junction held 6 bases outside the gene matches. The CDR3 is 14 amino acids. The germline gives CDR1 MDHEN, CDR2 SYDVKM. Sorted naive CD8 T cells were those defined as CD8+CD4-CCR7+CD45RA+. This sample was taken from a study of molecular identifiers for immune sequencing clone quantification. General study results and limits: Effector cells kept over 99% of their molecules in clones above 20 RNA copies, while naive cells kept under 1% there. Identical barcode-sharing TCR molecules could lead to underestimated sizes for highly expanded clones. Spiked Jurkat TCR RNA from one cell was reportedly detectable among about 1 million naive cells.

Each CDR3 protein is one row after TCRdb ran MiXCR on the PCR reads. The sample includes about 40,000 distinct CDR3 sequences, less than 20% of them seen just once. The source of this sequence is a human donor in good health. Some libraries in this study had Jurkat cell RNA spiked in. The chain joins TRBV28 to TRBJ1-5, with 10 positions matching TRBD1. Sample: naive CD8+ T cells from blood, with Jurkat cell RNA spiked in. This sample's subset: FACS-sorted CD8+CD4-CCR7+CD45RA+ naive T cells. The CDR3 DNA reads as TGTGCCAGCAGGGGGGGGACAGGGGAACAGCCCCAGCATTTT. Protein sequence: CASRGGTGEQPQHF.